These 21 T cell receptor beta chains originate from one sample sequenced in a study of tumor-infiltrating lymphocytes in primary liver carcinoma. TCR beta cDNA was made from 500 ng total RNA with a constant-region primer. ARM-PCR, slightly modified, supplied the TCR beta libraries through three nested multiplex PCR rounds. Both of the initial two PCR rounds ran for approximately 10 cycles and employed TRBV1-TRBV30 forward primers alongside a C-beta reverse primer. TCRdb recomputed calls from the multiplex PCR reads with MiXCR, one row per CDR3 protein. The sample contains roughly 120,000 distinct CDR3 sequences, nearly 70% of which appear only once. For each extraction, RNA and DNA were obtained together from about 21-30 mg of unsorted bulk tissue. The sequenced sample was tumor-adjacent normal liver tissue. The receptors stem from a woman in her sixties or seventies with primary liver carcinoma and hepatitis B virus infection.

This clonotype appeared once. This CDR3 is missing its conserved last phenylalanine or tryptophan, likely due to a read error. The V gene is TRBV11-3, the J gene TRBJ2-7, with 11 bases lining up with TRBD1. V dropped 2 bases and J dropped 10; count of bases not matched to a gene: 10. This CDR3 spans 15 amino acids. Germline V gene lookup returns CDR1 SGHNT and CDR2 YENEEA. The CDR3 is CASSLRSWTGGEQYS. For the CDR3, the DNA is TGTGCCAGCAGCTTACGGTCGTGGACAGGGGGCGAACAGTACTCC.

This clonotype was seen at least ten times. The CDR3 loop is CASSLEGQGSGELFF. CDR3 sequence (DNA): TGTGCCAGCAGCTTAGAGGGACAGGGCTCCGGGGAGCTGTTTTTT. This sequence joins TRBV7-9 and TRBJ2-2; TRBD1 matches at 9 bases. Germline V gene data show CDR1 as SEHNR and CDR2 as FQNEAQ (reference sequence). With 1 base clipped from V and 6 bases from J, the junction kept 3 bases outside the gene matches. This CDR3 region has 15 residues.

This clonotype was picked up many times. This rearrangement joins TRBV28 to TRBJ2-1; 7 bases match TRBD2. V was clipped by 5 bases and J by 7 bases; unmatched bases: 8. CDR1 and CDR2 (germline): MDHEN, SYDVKM. The CDR3 is 14 amino acids. CDR3 sequence (DNA): TGTGCCAGCAGTCAGGGAGGGCAAGTGAATGAGCAGTTCTTC. Translating gives CASSQGGQVNEQFF. The complete variable domain, with remaining parts taken from reference TRBV28 and TRBJ2-1, reads DVKVTQSSRYLVKRTGEKVFLECVQDMDHENMFWYRQDPGLGLRLIYFSYDVKMKEKGDIPEGYSVSREKKERFSLILESASTNQTSMYLCASSQGGQVNEQFFGPGTRLTVL.

As for this clonotype: The germline gene is not matched at one end of the junction; a read error may be the cause. The chain recombines TRBV6-1 with TRBJ1-5; D call uncertain. From germline, CDR1 is MNHNS and CDR2 SASEGT. This CDR3 region has 18 residues. The CDR3 coding sequence is TGTGCCAGCAGTGAAAACGGGCAGGATTTTTATAGCAATCAGCCTCAGCATTTT. This encodes CASSENGQDFYSNQPQHF.

The chain couples TRBV6-5 to TRBJ1-1; D gene ambiguous. V was pared by 7 bases and J by 7 bases, with 13 bases between. The germline gives CDR1 MNHEY, CDR2 SVGAGI. This CDR3 region has 12 residues. CDR3 in amino acids: CASISLLREAFF. The DNA for the CDR3 is TGTGCCAGCATTTCCCTGCTCCGTGAAGCTTTCTTT.

V usage is TRBV11-3 and J usage is TRBJ1-2; D uncertain. V was pared by 5 bases and J by 0 bases, with 7 bases between. This CDR3 has 13 residues. CDR1 is SGHNT, CDR2 YENEEA, per germline. The CDR3 reads CASSLVSNYGYTF. The CDR3 coding sequence is TGTGCCAGCAGCCTTGTATCTAACTATGGCTACACCTTC.

The rearrangement uses TRBV29-1 and TRBJ2-7, with 8 bases matching TRBD1. CDR1 and CDR2 from the germline V gene are SQVTM and ANQGSEA. The CDR3 has 13 residues. DNA for the CDR3: TGCGGCGCCTGGGGCAGGGGGCGCTTCAAGCAGTACTTC. This encodes CGAWGRGRFKQYF.

This clonotype appeared a few times. Without the conserved terminal phenylalanine or tryptophan, this CDR3 likely stems from a read error. The DNA is left out, because the CDR3 cannot be placed on it with certainty; the CDR3 is given as TCRdb lists it. The rearrangement joins TRBV28 to TRBJ2-1; the D call in the table, TRBD2, was not verified against the DNA. With termini counted, the CDR3 has 12 amino acids. Germline CDR1 reads MDHEN; CDR2 reads SYDVKM. The CDR3 spells CASSLLAGVPWY.

As for this clonotype: At one end, the junction sequence differs from germline, possibly due to a read error. The genes are TRBV13 and TRBJ1-2, with no clear D. The CDR3 contains 13 residues. Germline assignment: CDR1 PRHDT and CDR2 FYEKMQ (reference sequence). The CDR3 coding sequence is TGTGCCATCAGCTTCGGTGGCATAACGGGATACACCTTC. This translates into CAISFGGITGYTF.

Remarks on this clonotype: The junction departs from the called germline gene at one end, perhaps through a read error. The chain is built from TRBV6-1 and TRBJ1-5, with 7 nucleotides matching TRBD1. Germline CDR1 is MNHNS and CDR2 is SASEGT. The CDR3 loop spans 16 amino acids. CDR3 sequence: CTSTQGQWNSNQPQHF. The CDR3 DNA reads TGTACCAGCACCCAGGGACAGTGGAATAGCAATCAGCCCCAGCATTTT.

With regard to this clonotype: Lacking the conserved final phenylalanine or tryptophan, this CDR3 likely reflects a read error. The chain employs TRBV12-3 or TRBV12-4 and TRBJ2-7; D perhaps matches TRBD2 (5 bases). This CDR3 is 14 amino acids long. Trimming took off 5 bases at V and 1 base at J, with 12 bases between the two ends. The CDR3, as DNA: TGTGCCAGCAGTCCGGGAATAGTTTCCTACGAGCAGTACTCA. The encoded protein is CASSPGIVSYEQYS.

A remark on this clonotype: The junction departs from the called germline gene at one end, perhaps through a read error. V gene TRBV7-9 combines with J gene TRBJ1-5, with D possibly TRBD1 on 5 matching bases. The CDR3 consists of 15 residues. CDR1 and CDR2 (germline): SEHNR, FQNEAQ (reference sequence). DNA for the CDR3: TGTGCCAGCAGCTTAGGATCGGGGGTGGATCAGCCCCAGCGTTTT. Translation: CASSLGSGVDQPQRF.

Concerning this clonotype itself: This CDR3 is missing its conserved last phenylalanine or tryptophan, likely due to a read error. The V and J genes are TRBV11-2 and TRBJ1-1, with D uncertain. Germline lookup yields CDR1 SGHAT and CDR2 FQNNGV. The CDR3 consists of 12 residues. The CDR3 coding sequence is TGTGCCTGCAGCTTAGATCTCATCCGGGCTTTCTCA. Residues: CACSLDLIRAFS.

This chain links TRBV19 with TRBJ2-1; D tentatively fits TRBD1 or TRBD2 (5 bases each). Germline V gene lookup returns CDR1 LNHDA and CDR2 SQIVND (reference sequence). The CDR3 runs 12 residues. Trimming removed 2 bases at V and 9 bases at J, with 8 bases between. The chain's CDR3 is CASSIWGCEQFF. Written as DNA, the CDR3 is TGTGCCAGTAGTATATGGGGGTGTGAGCAGTTCTTC.

The chain has TRBV29-1 and TRBJ1-5, with TRBD1 matching over 7 bases. Per germline, CDR1 SQVTM and CDR2 ANQGSEA. CDR3 length: 14 amino acids. The junction had 11 bases not matched to a gene; V was cut back by 6 bases and J by 6 bases. CDR3 in amino acids: CSVAGQRMGQPQHF. In nucleotides, the CDR3 is TGCAGCGTCGCGGGACAGAGGATGGGTCAGCCCCAGCATTTT.

This clonotype occurred many times. The chain couples TRBV29-1 to TRBJ2-1, with 8 bases fitting TRBD2. With 6 bases clipped from V and 4 bases from J, the junction kept 8 bases outside the gene matches. This CDR3 region has 14 residues. Germline V gene lookup returns CDR1 SQVTM and CDR2 ANQGSEA. This CDR3 is CSVPRLASYNEQFF. DNA of the CDR3: TGCAGCGTCCCCCGACTAGCGTCGTACAATGAGCAGTTCTTC.

This clonotype was recorded many times. The chain joins TRBV5-4 to TRBJ2-7; TRBD2 matches at 7 bases. CDR3 length: 15 amino acids. In germline, CDR1 is SGHNT, CDR2 YYREEE (reference sequence). The V gene end was trimmed by 2 bases and the J gene end by 3 bases; junction bases not matched to a gene: 8. The CDR3 sequence: CASSFSSGMGYEQYF. CDR3 bases: TGTGCCAGCAGCTTCTCTAGCGGCATGGGCTACGAGCAGTACTTC.

With respect to this clonotype: Possible read error: a much larger clone is one base away. The CDR3 is CASSYLPPGQGARQPQYF. DNA for the CDR3: TGTGCCAGCAGTTACCTCCCTCCGGGACAGGGGGCACGACAGCCCCAGTATTTT. The chain uses TRBV6-5 and TRBJ1-5, with 12 positions matching TRBD1. The J call may not be correct, given that the DNA end is closer to TRBJ2-3. CDR1 MNHEY and CDR2 SVGAGI come from the germline V gene. The CDR3 has 18 residues.

The DNA for the CDR3 is TGCAGCGTTGGCCCGGGGCAGAGCCTGAACACTGAAGCTTTCTTT. Its protein product is CSVGPGQSLNTEAFF. J is TRBJ1-1 and V is TRBV29-1; D is possibly TRBD1 (5 bases). Trimming shortened V by 4 bases and J by 0 bases, and 15 bases separated the two germline ends. Germline V lookup: CDR1 SQVTM, CDR2 ANQGSEA. This CDR3 has 15 residues. Supplemented by reference TRBV29-1 and TRBJ1-1, the full variable domain reads SAVISQKPSRDICQRGTSLTIQCQVDSQVTMMFWYRQQPGQSLTLIATANQGSEATYESGFVIDKFPISRPNLTFSTLTVSNMSPEDSSIYLCSVGPGQSLNTEAFFGQGTRLTVV.

Notes on this clonotype: Just one base apart from a much larger clone, this may be a read error. The chain couples TRBV12-3 or TRBV12-4 to TRBJ2-5, with a weak D call TRBD1 (6 bases). Trimming removed 7 bases from V and 5 bases from J, with 20 bases in between. The CDR3 length is 15 residues. Here the CDR3 reads CASNTLTGRGETQYF. CDR3 coding DNA: TGTGCCAGCAACACACTAACGGGAAGGGGGGAGACCCAGTACTTC.

A word on this clonotype: The junction and the germline gene differ at one end; a read error may be behind it. The chain joins TRBV14 to TRBJ1-6; D is ambiguous. CDR3 length: 19 residues. The germline V gene encodes CDR1 SGHDN and CDR2 FVKESK. The CDR3 region has the DNA TGTGTCAGCAGCCAAGATCCTGCACGGGCGCGCTCCTATAACTCACCCCTCCACTTT. This translates into CVSSQDPARARSYNSPLHF.